The rows below give T cell receptor beta chains drawn from one sample of a study of shared clonotypes between healthy human individuals. Measured with immunoSEQ multiplex PCR; TCRdb has only the in-frame clones, and not every one. The table shows 740,000 or so clones, with around three quarters occurring only once. Sequencing input: memory CD4+ T cells sorted from blood. The receptors come from a woman aged 25 to 39 in good health. Both conserved end residues are part of each CDR3. The D gene is left open where the match is weak. For some rows the clone size is stated as once, few or many, or as a class when expanded; others skip it.

j_call v_call cdr3_length clone_size d_call cdr3_nt cdr3_aa
TRBJ1-2 TRBV27 15 - - TGTGCCAGCAGTCCGCCGGACAGACGAACGGGGGGCTACACCTTC CASSPPDRRTGGYTF
TRBJ1-3 TRBV11-2 15 few - TGTGCCAGCAGCTTAAGGGCGATCTCTGGAAACACCATATATTTT CASSLRAISGNTIYF
TRBJ2-2 TRBV29-1 15 - TRBD1 TGCAGCGTTCCATATACAGGGGCGAACACCGGGGAGCTGTTTTTT CSVPYTGANTGELFF
TRBJ2-7 TRBV10-2 14 - - TGCGCCAGCAGTGAAGTGGCGGGAAGTTACGAGCAGTACTTC CASSEVAGSYEQYF
TRBJ1-5 TRBV5-1 14 few - TGCGCCAGCAGCTTGGATGGCGGCAATCAGCCCCAGCATTTT CASSLDGGNQPQHF
TRBJ2-7 TRBV30 11 - - TGTGCCTGGAGTGTACTCCGAGAGAGGTACTTC CAWSVLRERYF
TRBJ1-4 TRBV6-6 14 - - TGTGCCAGCAGTTACGGCCAAAGCGGTGAAAAACTGTTTTTT CASSYGQSGEKLFF
TRBJ2-5 TRBV10-3 12 once TRBD1 TGTGCCACCAAAGGGGGCGTGGAGACCCAGTACTTC CATKGGVETQYF
TRBJ1-2 TRBV7-3 15 - - TGTGCCAGCAGCTTCGGACGCAGCGCGAAATATGGCTACACCTTC CASSFGRSAKYGYTF
TRBJ1-2 TRBV28 14 once - TGTGCCAGCAGTTTTGGGGGCAGGTCGAACGGCTACACCTTC CASSFGGRSNGYTF
TRBJ1-1 TRBV7-6 15 many TRBD1 TGTGCCAGCAGCAGAACCGGGACAGGGGGCTCTGAAGCTTTCTTT CASSRTGTGGSEAFF
TRBJ1-5 TRBV28 13 - - TGTGCCAGCAGTTTCGAACACGATCAGCCCCAGCATTTT CASSFEHDQPQHF
TRBJ2-1 TRBV7-2 17 few TRBD2 TGTGCCAGCAGCTTCTACGCGGGACTAGCGGGGCACAATGAGCAGTTCTTC CASSFYAGLAGHNEQFF
TRBJ1-5 TRBV6-5 14 - - TGTGCCAGCAGTTACTCAGGGGGTAATCAGCCCCAGCATTTT CASSYSGGNQPQHF
TRBJ2-1 TRBV6-5 13 few TRBD2 TGTGCCAGCAGACCCGGGACTACTTCTGAGCAGTTCTTC CASRPGTTSEQFF
TRBJ2-1 TRBV7-2 17 - - TGTGCCAGCAGCTTAGATGGGACTCCCGGATCCTACAATGAGCAGTTCTTC CASSLDGTPGSYNEQFF
TRBJ2-3 TRBV25-1 14 - TRBD2 TGTGCCAGCAGTCTGGGACTAGCGGCAGATACGCAGTATTTT CASSLGLAADTQYF
TRBJ2-7 TRBV28 15 once TRBD1 TGTGCCAGCACATCCCGAGGGGGCAGCTCCTACGAGCAGTACTTC CASTSRGGSSYEQYF
TRBJ1-2 TRBV10-3 12 - TRBD1 TGTGCCGTGCAACAGGGGGGATATGGCTACACCTTC CAVQQGGYGYTF
TRBJ1-1 TRBV2 17 - - TGTGCCAGCAGTGAAAAGCAGGGACGGCTTATGAACACTGAAGCTTTCTTT CASSEKQGRLMNTEAFF
TRBJ1-4 TRBV28 16 - - TGTGCCAGCAGTTTAGTCCGGAGTTCCGGCCCCGAAAAACTGTTTTTT CASSLVRSSGPEKLFF
TRBJ2-5 TRBV11-1 14 - - TGTGCCAGCAGCTTGGGGGAACGGCAAGAGACCCAGTACTTC CASSLGERQETQYF
TRBJ2-5 TRBV6-5 15 - - TGTGCCAGCAGTTACTACGAAACAGGGAAAGAGACCCAGTACTTC CASSYYETGKETQYF
TRBJ2-5 TRBV28 14 few - TGTGCCAGCAGTTTTCTCGGAGCCCGGGGGACCCAGTACTTC CASSFLGARGTQYF
TRBJ1-2 TRBV5-4 16 - - TGTGCCAGCAGGTCTCAGGGCCGTTATCTTAACTATGGCTACACCTTC CASRSQGRYLNYGYTF